Below, one T cell receptor beta chain is given with its context. This clonotype was observed a few times. Which antigen it targets is not known. It has no much larger one-base neighbor in the sample; base qualities were not kept. This sample was included in a study of early T cells in non-severe SARS-CoV-2 infection (dated by TCRdb to about 2021). Regarding the research as a whole: Because TCR sequencing was done on bulk RNA from unsorted whole blood, the alpha and beta chains could not be paired. The paper as a whole reports these results and caveats: VDJdb matching was skewed toward anti-spike CD8 responses and likely underestimated virus-specific expansions, missing private and CD4 specificities.

Library construction relied on 5' RACE. The data were produced on a NextSeq 500. To correct for sequencing error and PCR bias, the TCR library protocol tagged individual cDNA molecules with unique molecular identifiers. Both TCR alpha and beta chains were sequenced, and tight co-correlation was observed between alpha and beta sequence abundances in each sample. For the original study's pipeline: Decombinator V4 was used to annotate TCR sequences for V gene, J gene and CDR3. Expanded TCRs were defined as changing significantly between any two time points under a Poisson model with p below 0.0001. TCR abundances were normalised to the total number of TCRs sequenced in each sample and reported as counts per million. MAIT TCRs were defined by TRAV1-2 paired with TRAJ12, TRAJ20 or TRAJ33, and iNKT TCRs by TRAV10 paired with TRAJ18. VDJdb, accessed 1 November 2021, was searched for CMV, EBV and SARS-CoV-2 annotated TCRs, with TCRs annotated for multiple antigens excluded. TCRdb trimmed the raw reads at Q25, called clones with MiXCR and kept productive beta chains. Identical CDR3 protein sequences are pooled into one entry, listed with their most common genes and DNA. The authors' filters were not applied to this entry. Present in this sample are approximately 40,000 distinct CDR3 sequences, approximately 9.1% of which were seen just once. The leading ten clones occupy approximately 12% of the sample.

Set within a cohort of healthcare workers in London, UK, this nested case-control study involved weekly PCR testing of nasopharyngeal swabs along with blood sampling. Healthcare workers were enrolled in the week of the UK lockdown, from 23 to 31 March 2020, and were followed every week for up to about 16 weeks. Per the germline V gene (reference sequence), LNHDA is the CDR1 and SQIVND is the CDR2. Trimmed from V: 7 bases; trimmed from J: 4 bases; junction bases lacking a gene match: 9. The CDR3 sequence holds 15 residues, the cysteine and phenylalanine included. Only the CDR3 DNA is retained, 45 bases long and in frame from the first base.

This TCR came from an adult who was a healthcare worker with PCR-confirmed SARS-CoV-2 infection or an uninfected control (not recorded which). The chain is assembled from TRBV19 and TRBJ2-1; TRBD1 matches 8 bases in the middle. Specimen: whole blood. The sequence in DNA is TGTGCCAGTAACCGGACAGGGCTATCTTACAATGAGCAGTTCTTC. It translates as CASNRTGLSYNEQFF.